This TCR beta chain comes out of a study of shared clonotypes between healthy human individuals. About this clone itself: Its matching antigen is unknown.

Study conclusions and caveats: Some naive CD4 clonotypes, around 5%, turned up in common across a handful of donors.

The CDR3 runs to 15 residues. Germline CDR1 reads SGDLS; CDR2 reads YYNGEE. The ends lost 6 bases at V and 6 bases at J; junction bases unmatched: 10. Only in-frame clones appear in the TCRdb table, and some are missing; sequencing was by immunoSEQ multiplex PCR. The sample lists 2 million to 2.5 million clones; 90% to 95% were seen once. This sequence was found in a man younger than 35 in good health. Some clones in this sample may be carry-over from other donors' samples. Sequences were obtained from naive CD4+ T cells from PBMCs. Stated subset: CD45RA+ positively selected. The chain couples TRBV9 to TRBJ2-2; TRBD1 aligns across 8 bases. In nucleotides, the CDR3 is TGTGCCAGCAACCCCGGACAGGGCGGGCCCGGGGAGCTGTTTTTT. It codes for CASNPGQGGPGELFF.